This TCR beta chain comes out of a study of cytomegalovirus exposure and HLA in healthy donors. Study-wide points: TCR beta V- and J-gene trimming was later associated with a missense DCLRE1C variant. It was confirmed in vitro that a few of the CMV-associated chains were specific for CMV antigens. Previously analyzed data showed that most TCR beta V segments were productive at a frequency of about 87% or about 30%.

The study ran its PCR with 60 Vbeta and 13 Jbeta primers. The method was immunoSEQ multiplex PCR; TCRdb's version includes in-frame clones alone and lacks a portion of them. The table shows around 150,000 clones, with approximately 82% occurring only once. With respect to this clone: Its target is not known.

When sampled, the donors appeared nominally healthy, though they likely had unrecorded immune exposures. The receptor was isolated from a man under 40 in good health and CMV-seropositive. The specimen was PBMCs.

The CDR3 DNA reads TGTGCCAGCAGAGGACAGGGGGGCGGTACTGAAGCTTTCTTT. Residues: CASRGQGGGTEAFF. The genes are TRBV11-3 and TRBJ1-1; 10 bases align to TRBD1. The CDR3 spans 14 residues. CDR1 is SGHNT and CDR2 is YENEEA in the germline V gene. V was pared by 6 bases and J by 5 bases, with 6 bases of the junction left unmatched.